These 28 T cell receptor beta chains share one sample of origin, sequenced in a study of response to subunit inactivated influenza vaccine. MiXCR was run by TCRdb on the RT-PCR reads, yielding one entry per CDR3 protein. The sample has about 780,000 distinct CDR3 sequences, roughly 18% seen once. The sequences come from PBMCs from blood, collected less than 6 days after vaccination. These receptor sequences come from a man aged 50-59 years who received an inactivated influenza vaccine.

This clonotype occurred a few times. The genes are TRBV6-5 and TRBJ2-2; D gene uncertain. CDR1 and CDR2 from the germline V gene are MNHEY and SVGAGI. The V gene lost 2 bases and the J gene lost 4 bases, with 8 bases spanning the gap. This CDR3 region has 14 residues. In DNA, the CDR3 is TGTGCCAGCAGTTACGGGCAGCTCACCGGGGAGCTGTTTTTT. This sequence encodes CASSYGQLTGELFF.

This clonotype appeared a few times. The chain recombines TRBV5-1 with TRBJ2-7; 14 bases are shared with TRBD2. The V gene's germline CDR1 is SGHRS and CDR2 YFSETQ. Unmatched junction bases numbered 14, after V lost 2 bases and J lost 7 bases. This CDR3 is built from 18 residues. CDR3 sequence (DNA): TGCGCCAGCAGCTTTTCGTCACCTGGACTAGCGGGAGGTCGGGAGCAGTACTTC. Protein sequence: CASSFSSPGLAGGREQYF. Full variable domain (rest looked up from reference TRBV5-1 and TRBJ2-7): KAGVTQTPRYLIKTRGQQVTLSCSPISGHRSVSWYQQTPGQGLQFLFEYFSETQRNKGNFPGRFSGRQFSNSRSEMNVSTLELGDSALYLCASSFSSPGLAGGREQYFGPGTRLTVT.

This clonotype was detected many times. Here the CDR3 reads CASSLAGGATGELFF. The CDR3 nucleotides read TGTGCCAGCAGCTTAGCGGGGGGCGCCACCGGGGAGCTGTTTTTT. This chain uses TRBV4-2 with TRBJ2-2; 10 bases align to TRBD2. The CDR3 contains 15 residues. The ends lost 5 bases at V and 4 bases at J; junction bases unmatched: 4. Germline lookup yields CDR1 LGHNA and CDR2 YNFKEQ.

This clonotype was seen more than once but under ten times. The chain uses TRBV12-3 or TRBV12-4 and TRBJ2-7, with D unresolved. There are 15 residues in the CDR3. Trimming shortened V by 3 bases and J by 0 bases, and 12 bases separated the two germline ends. The CDR3 DNA reads TGTGCCAGCAGTTTTAAGGGATCGAGCTCCTACGAGCAGTACTTC. The encoded protein is CASSFKGSSSYEQYF.

The chain carries TRBV19 and TRBJ2-1, with D possibly being TRBD2 (5 bases). CDR3 length: 13 amino acids. Trimming took off 7 bases at V and 8 bases at J, with 15 bases between the two ends. Germline V gives CDR1 LNHDA, CDR2 SQIVND (reference sequence). For the CDR3, the DNA is TGTGCCAGTATGATGAGGGAGTGGGATGAGCAGTTCTTC. It translates to CASMMREWDEQFF.

CDR3 sequence reads: CASRREYTGELFF. The CDR3 bases are TGTGCCAGCAGGCGGGAGTACACCGGGGAGCTGTTTTTT. V gene TRBV12-3 or TRBV12-4 combines with J gene TRBJ2-2; 7 bases match TRBD2. CDR3 size: 13 residues. V was pared by 6 bases and J by 3 bases, with 1 base of the junction left unmatched.

This chain links TRBV9 with TRBJ1-4, with D possibly TRBD1 on 5 matching bases. V lost 3 bases and J lost 7, with 16 bases in between. The CDR3 is 15 amino acids. CDR1 is SGDLS, CDR2 YYNGEE, per germline. Written as DNA, the CDR3 is TGTGCCAGCAGCGGCGGGAGTCAGGGCAGTGAAAAACTGTTTTTT. Translating gives CASSGGSQGSEKLFF.

The chain links TRBV4-3 to TRBJ2-3; D ambiguous. From germline, CDR1 is LGHNA and CDR2 YSLEER. The CDR3 contains 15 residues. Trimming removed 0 bases at V and 7 bases at J, with 14 bases between. As DNA, the CDR3 is TGCGCCAGCAGCCAAGATTTAGTGAGTGGAAATACGCAGTATTTT. This gives the protein CASSQDLVSGNTQYF.

This clonotype was recorded many times. The chain carries TRBV20-1 and TRBJ2-7, with a possible D match to TRBD2 (6 bases). Looked up from germline, CDR1 is DFQATT and CDR2 is SNEGSKA (reference sequence). CDR3 length equals 12 residues. The germline V and J ends were trimmed by 5 bases and 0 bases, with 8 bases remaining between them. CDR3 amino acids: CSAPSVSYEQYF. CDR3 nucleotides: TGCAGTGCTCCTAGCGTCTCCTACGAGCAGTACTTC.

This clonotype turned up a few times. This sequence joins TRBV6-5 and TRBJ2-2; D possibly uses TRBD1 or TRBD2 (5 bases each). The CDR3 has 16 amino acids. V lost 0 bases, J lost 5 bases, and 13 bases lay in between. Germline loops: CDR1 MNHEY, CDR2 SVGAGI. CDR3: CASSYSNPGRTGELFF. The DNA for the CDR3 is TGTGCCAGCAGTTACTCGAACCCGGGACGGACCGGGGAGCTGTTTTTT.

V is TRBV28 and J is TRBJ2-7; unclear D gene. This CDR3 has 13 amino acids. In germline, CDR1 is MDHEN, CDR2 SYDVKM. V was pared by 7 bases and J by 0 bases, with 10 bases between. CDR3 sequence (DNA): TGTGCCAGCATCAGCGTTAGCTCCTACGAGCAGTACTTC. Translation gives CASISVSSYEQYF. The entire variable domain, with the rest obtained from reference TRBV28 and TRBJ2-7, is as follows: DVKVTQSSRYLVKRTGEKVFLECVQDMDHENMFWYRQDPGLGLRLIYFSYDVKMKEKGDIPEGYSVSREKKERFSLILESASTNQTSMYLCASISVSSYEQYFGPGTRLTVT.

Only a few counts were recorded for this clonotype. The V gene is TRBV7-3, the J gene TRBJ2-1; TRBD2 matches 9 bases. CDR1 SGHTA and CDR2 FQGTGA come from the germline V gene. V lost 5 bases, J lost 8 bases, and 7 bases stayed unmatched. The CDR3 has 14 amino acids. The CDR3 spells CASSPGLARDEQFF. The CDR3 DNA reads as TGTGCCAGCAGCCCCGGACTAGCGCGGGATGAGCAGTTCTTC.

This clonotype showed up just a few times. The rearrangement joins TRBV9 to TRBJ1-5, with D possibly being TRBD1 (6 bases). The CDR3 has 14 amino acids. Germline V CDR1 and CDR2: SGDLS, YYNGEE. V lost 4 bases, J lost 7 bases, and 15 bases lay in between. The CDR3 coding sequence is TGTGCCAGCAGCCCCGGGCGGGGGCGGCAGCCCCAGCATTTT. Its protein product is CASSPGRGRQPQHF.

This clonotype was seen a handful of times. Here the CDR3 DNA reads TGTGCCAGCAGCTCCCCAAATGAAAAACTGTTTTTT. Its translation: CASSSPNEKLFF. The V gene is TRBV7-9, the J gene TRBJ1-4; the D is unclear. The CDR3 runs to 12 residues. The germline gives CDR1 SEHNR, CDR2 FQNEAQ (reference sequence). With 4 bases removed from V and 5 bases from J, the gap between germline ends came to 5 bases. Based on the CDR3 plus reference TRBV7-9 and TRBJ1-4, the full variable domain is DTGVSQNPRHKITKRGQNVTFRCDPISEHNRLYWYRQTLGQGPEFLTYFQNEAQLEKSRLLSDRFSAERPKGSFSTLEIQRTEQGDSAMYLCASSSPNEKLFFGSGTQLSVL.

This clonotype has a handful of counts. The chain carries TRBV13 and TRBJ2-5; D gene unclear. With 8 bases removed from V and 5 bases from J, the gap between germline ends came to 12 bases. CDR3 length equals 12 residues. CDR1 PRHDT and CDR2 FYEKMQ come from the germline V gene (reference sequence). The CDR3 region has the DNA TGTGCCAGCGCCCAATCGAGGGAGACCCAGTACTTC. As protein: CASAQSRETQYF.

This clonotype was seen a handful of times. This chain joins TRBV10-3 and TRBJ1-5; D remains unclear. This CDR3 spans 12 amino acids. Deletions cut 8 bases from V and 7 bases from J, with 12 bases between. The V gene's germline CDR1 is ENHRY and CDR2 SYGVKD. CDR3 coding DNA: TGTGCCATCGGGCAGGTGGAGCAGCCCCAGCATTTT. Protein product: CAIGQVEQPQHF.

The V and J genes are TRBV9 and TRBJ2-1, with 10 bases matching TRBD1. J gave up 5 bases and V 4 bases, and 3 bases lay outside the gene matches. The length of the CDR3 is 14 residues. Germline V gene data show CDR1 as SGDLS and CDR2 as YYNGEE. The CDR3 region has the DNA TGTGCCAGCAGCCAGGGACAGGGGCACAATGAGCAGTTCTTC. The encoded protein is CASSQGQGHNEQFF.

V is TRBV10-3 and J is TRBJ2-7; D gene uncertain. This CDR3 has 13 residues. Trimming took off 8 bases at V and 0 bases at J, with 11 bases between the two ends. CDR1 and CDR2 (germline): ENHRY, SYGVKD. The CDR3 sequence: CAIGSRRSYEQYF. In DNA, the CDR3 is TGTGCCATCGGATCCAGACGCTCCTACGAGCAGTACTTC.

This rearrangement joins TRBV7-2 to TRBJ1-5; 11 bases align to TRBD1. CDR1 is SGHTA, CDR2 FQGNSA, per germline. The CDR3 extends over 13 amino acids. The J segment lost 7 bases and the V segment lost 5 bases, leaving 1 base of the junction unmatched. CDR3 DNA: TGTGCCAGCAGCGGACAGGGGGCGCAGCCCCAGCATTTT. Its translation is CASSGQGAQPQHF.

This chain uses TRBV7-2 with TRBJ2-7, with 9 bases identical to TRBD1. The CDR3 covers 16 residues. J lost 6 bases, V lost 0 bases, and 9 bases had no gene match. In germline, CDR1 is SGHTA, CDR2 FQGNSA. The CDR3 sequence: CASSLALGQGKSEQYF. The CDR3 DNA sequence: TGTGCCAGCAGCTTAGCGCTGGGACAGGGTAAATCCGAGCAGTACTTC.

This clonotype was seen many times. This chain links TRBV15 with TRBJ2-2, with 9 bases lining up with TRBD1. V lost 3 bases to trimming and J lost 7 bases; unmatched junction nucleotides: 12. The CDR3 runs 17 residues. CDR1 LNHNV and CDR2 YYDKDF come from the germline V gene (reference sequence). CDR3 residues: CATSSYTGGYVDGELFF. CDR3 nucleotide sequence: TGTGCCACCAGCAGTTACACAGGGGGCTACGTAGACGGGGAGCTGTTTTTT.

This clonotype was observed a handful of times. The rearrangement links TRBV28 to TRBJ2-3, with D tentatively TRBD1 (5 bases). The CDR3 is 15 residues long. Looked up from germline, CDR1 is MDHEN and CDR2 is SYDVKM. Between the trimmed V and J ends, which lost 2 bases and 6 bases, there was a span of 15 bases. The CDR3 DNA follows: TGTGCCAGCAGTTTAGATCTGCAGGGCCAGGATACGCAGTATTTT. It translates to CASSLDLQGQDTQYF.

This chain links TRBV20-1 with TRBJ2-5; 9 bases map to TRBD2. V was pared by 7 bases and J by 5 bases, with 5 bases of the junction left unmatched. The CDR3 is made up of 12 amino acids. Germline lookup yields CDR1 DFQATT and CDR2 SNEGSKA (reference sequence). The CDR3 nucleotides read TGCAGTGGGCGGGAGGGCCTGGAGACCCAGTACTTC. Protein product: CSGREGLETQYF.

This clonotype was detected only a few times. The chain has TRBV12-3 or TRBV12-4 and TRBJ2-3; the D is unclear. V was clipped by 4 bases and J by 1 base, with 9 bases between them. This CDR3 contains 14 residues. The CDR3 DNA is TGTGCCAGCAGTTCCCAGCCCCGCACAGATACGCAGTATTTT. It yields the protein CASSSQPRTDTQYF.

The chain carries TRBV6-1 and TRBJ2-4; D might be TRBD1 (6 bases). This CDR3 has 13 residues. The germline V and J ends were trimmed by 8 bases and 8 bases, with 16 bases remaining between them. Germline V gene sequence: CDR1 MNHNS, CDR2 SASEGT. CDR3 region: CASLRAGDDIQYF. For the CDR3, the DNA is TGTGCCAGCCTCCGGGCAGGGGACGACATTCAGTACTTC.

The V call is TRBV27, the J call TRBJ2-4; D may correspond to TRBD1 or TRBD2 (5 bases each). V shed 0 bases and J shed 0 bases, with 6 bases lying between them. Germline loops: CDR1 MNHEY, CDR2 SMNVEV (reference sequence). The CDR3 loop spans 15 amino acids. The CDR3 nucleotides are TGTGCCAGCAGTTTATCCGGGACAGCCAAAAACATTCAGTACTTC. It translates to CASSLSGTAKNIQYF.

This clonotype was seen only a few times. The chain combines TRBV29-1 with TRBJ2-1, with D perhaps TRBD1 or TRBD2 (5 bases each). This CDR3 spans 14 amino acids. The V gene lost 6 bases and the J gene lost 10 bases, with 22 bases spanning the gap. Germline values: CDR1 SQVTM, CDR2 ANQGSEA. Here the CDR3 reads CSVTPARGPGEQFF. The CDR3 DNA reads as TGCAGCGTAACGCCCGCCCGGGGCCCTGGGGAGCAGTTCTTC.

The table lists this clonotype with many counts. The chain links TRBV15 to TRBJ2-1; 8 positions agree with TRBD1. Germline V gives CDR1 LNHNV, CDR2 YYDKDF (reference sequence). The CDR3 extends over 15 amino acids. The V gene end was trimmed by 5 bases and the J gene end by 9 bases; junction bases not matched to a gene: 12. The CDR3 DNA reads TGTGCCACCAGCGCCAGACAGGGGTCCGGCGTTGAGCAGTTCTTC. Its translation is CATSARQGSGVEQFF.